This record covers a single TCR beta chain. The table lists this clonotype with many counts. Its antigen is unknown. One base away there is no much larger clone; base qualities are not given. cDNA was synthesized by template-switch 5'RACE using a primer carrying a 10-nucleotide random unique molecular identifier by which each TCR transcript was tagged. Every sequencing run covered 15-18 subjects and yielded more than 160 million TCR-beta sequences. The RNeasy kit was used for extraction of total RNA. The KAPA Real-time Library Amplification kit was used to amplify TCR-beta VDJ regions with primers targeting the TCR constant region and the 5'RACE anchor. A first PCR added sample indexes and Illumina adaptors, and a second PCR then raised library yield. After purification with Ampure beads, the TCR product of roughly 650 bp was size-selected on a 2% E-gel SizeSelection system. Before pooling, library quality was assessed on a Bioanalyzer, concentration was determined with Qubit, and library quantification was performed with the Kapa Library Quantification kit. Libraries were sequenced paired-end 2 x 150 bp on an Illumina HiSeq 2500. To increase sequence diversity, roughly 24-31% phiX was spiked into each library pool. Regarding the original processing steps: Quality-filtered reads were processed with the UMI-based MiGEC pipeline, and over 90% of raw TCR sequences were removed by the MiGEC pipeline during error correction. VDJ genes were aligned to IMGT germline references, and each clonotype was defined by a unique CDR3 amino acid sequence together with V-J genes. Clonal expansion, Shannon diversity, and CDR3 relatedness (CalcPairwiseDistances, ClusterSamples) were evaluated with VDJtools, and phylogenetic trees were built with CLCbio workbench. Clones with at least 8 unique UMIs were defined as expanded, with this threshold being based on coefficient-of-variation modelling across technical triplicates. The raw public data were reprocessed by TCRdb itself: fastp quality trimming at Q25, MiXCR clonotype calling, in-frame beta chains only. For every CDR3 protein sequence, its rows merge into one entry that carries the most common genes and DNA. These V and J calls derive from TCRdb rather than the authors' analysis. This sample holds approximately 40,000 distinct CDR3 sequences; 4.8% were observed only once. Clones ranked in the top ten supply 8.5% to 10% of the sample.

The source of the sample is a study of neurological immune-mediated disorders (dated by TCRdb to about 2019). For the study in its entirety: Using UMI-based sequencing, the study compared peripheral blood TCR-beta repertoires from patients with HTLV-I-associated myelopathy (HAM/TSP), patients with multiple sclerosis, and healthy controls. The approximately 110 TCR-beta libraries covered PBMC samples along with longitudinal samples, technical triplicates, and paired sorted CD4+ and CD8+ T-cell subsets. Of the approximately 70 subjects in the cohort, about 14 were HAM/TSP patients, approximately 35 were multiple sclerosis patients, and around 20 were healthy controls.

The healthy controls were volunteers from blood banks in Maryland, USA. For the sorted-subset TCR libraries, the starting material was around 1 million sorted CD4+ or CD8+ T cells. PBMCs were separated from peripheral blood using Ficoll-Hypaque density gradient centrifugation and then cryopreserved in liquid nitrogen. Paired sorted CD4+ and CD8+ subsets came from healthy controls, HAM/TSP patients and MS patients. The investigation overall reported the following: TCR clonal expansion was highest in HAM/TSP patients and lowest in MS patients, with MS patients falling below even healthy controls. No identical CDR3 amino acid sequences were shared among expanded clones across subjects, suggesting private TCR-beta repertoires in all groups.

Sequences SQVTM (CDR1) and ANQGSEA (CDR2) are obtained from the germline V gene. The CDR3 sequence holds 13 residues, the cysteine and phenylalanine included. The DNA shown is the 39-base CDR3, in frame from base 1. V and J are truncated by 4 bases and 0 bases respectively, leaving an intervening sequence of 9 bases. The chain uses TRBV29-1 and TRBJ1-1; no confident D gene assignment can be made. The sequenced sample was CD4+ T cells from blood. The TCR sequence derives from a man between 18 and 35 years old in good health. The bases are TGCAGCGTTGCGGAACCGATGAACACTGAAGCTTTCTTT. Its protein is CSVAEPMNTEAFF.